These T cell receptor beta chains were read from a single sample in a study of response to subunit inactivated influenza vaccine. MiXCR, applied by TCRdb to the RT-PCR reads, yields one record per CDR3 protein. The sample yields about 780,000 distinct CDR3 sequences, about a fifth seen once. The sample in question was PBMCs from blood, obtained around 5 days after vaccination. These receptors came from a man between 45 and 60 years old who received an inactivated influenza vaccine. Each CDR3 is given with its conserved first and last residue. Fields, in order: D gene, clone size, V gene, J gene, CDR3 DNA, CDR3 protein. D genes are given only for firm matches. A clone size is listed for some rows: how often the clone was seen (once, few, many), or a class if it is expanded.

d_call: .; clone_size: few; v_call: TRBV5-1; j_call: TRBJ2-5; cdr3_nt: TGCGCCAGCAGCCCTGTTGGGGGAAGGCTGTTAGGAGAGACCCAGTACTTC; cdr3_aa: CASSPVGGRLLGETQYF
d_call: TRBD1; clone_size: .; v_call: TRBV27; j_call: TRBJ2-1; cdr3_nt: TGTGCCAGCAGTAAGGGACAGGGGGCGAATGAGCAGTTCTTC; cdr3_aa: CASSKGQGANEQFF
d_call: .; clone_size: many; v_call: TRBV6-4; j_call: TRBJ1-1; cdr3_nt: TGTGCCAGCAGTCGGACAGAGAACACTGAAGCTTTCTTT; cdr3_aa: CASSRTENTEAFF
d_call: TRBD1; clone_size: few; v_call: TRBV12-3/TRBV12-4; j_call: TRBJ2-5; cdr3_nt: TGTGCCAGCAGTCGTGGACAGGGGACTTTACAAGAGACCCAGTACTTC; cdr3_aa: CASSRGQGTLQETQYF
d_call: TRBD2; clone_size: many; v_call: TRBV20-1; j_call: TRBJ2-1; cdr3_nt: TGCAGTGCTACCGGGACTAGCGCTTACAATGAGCAGTTCTTC; cdr3_aa: CSATGTSAYNEQFF
d_call: .; clone_size: .; v_call: TRBV30; j_call: TRBJ2-1; cdr3_nt: TGTGCCTGGAGTCGGAGCAGCCTGTACAATGAGCAGTTCTTC; cdr3_aa: CAWSRSSLYNEQFF
d_call: TRBD1; clone_size: .; v_call: TRBV6-9; j_call: TRBJ1-1; cdr3_nt: TGCGCCAGCAGGAGAACAGGGGCTCCTGAGGCTTTCTTT; cdr3_aa: CASRRTGAPEAFF
d_call: TRBD1; clone_size: .; v_call: TRBV11-2; j_call: TRBJ2-3; cdr3_nt: TGTGCCAGCAGCTTAGATCAAGGGGGCAGCGCAGATACGCAGTATTTT; cdr3_aa: CASSLDQGGSADTQYF
d_call: .; clone_size: few; v_call: TRBV20-1; j_call: TRBJ1-1; cdr3_nt: TGCAGTGCTAGAGACCCCTCACAGGGTACGGACACTGAAGCTTTCTTT; cdr3_aa: CSARDPSQGTDTEAFF
d_call: .; clone_size: many; v_call: TRBV5-1; j_call: TRBJ2-7; cdr3_nt: TGCGCCAGCACCCCCCCGCCCCCTGGGAACTACGAGCAGTACTTC; cdr3_aa: CASTPPPPGNYEQYF
d_call: .; clone_size: .; v_call: TRBV20-1; j_call: TRBJ1-2; cdr3_nt: TGCAGTGCTAGAGATGCCTCGGTCGAGAGCTATGGCTACACCTTC; cdr3_aa: CSARDASVESYGYTF
d_call: TRBD2; clone_size: few; v_call: TRBV6-4; j_call: TRBJ2-1; cdr3_nt: TGTGCCAGCAGTGACGTGGGGGGACTACATTTCTTC; cdr3_aa: CASSDVGGLHFF
d_call: .; clone_size: .; v_call: TRBV27; j_call: TRBJ2-1; cdr3_nt: TGTGCCAGCAGTTTAGGGACGGTGGGGTCCTACAATGAGCAGTTCTTC; cdr3_aa: CASSLGTVGSYNEQFF
d_call: TRBD2; clone_size: .; v_call: TRBV6-1; j_call: TRBJ2-2; cdr3_nt: TGTGCCAGCAGTAAACCGGGACTAGCGTCAGTAGGCGGGGAGCTGTTTTTT; cdr3_aa: CASSKPGLASVGGELFF
d_call: .; clone_size: .; v_call: TRBV7-3; j_call: TRBJ2-1; cdr3_nt: TGTGCCAGCAGCTTAACCGTCGGGGGAATCACCTACAATGAGCAGTTCTTC; cdr3_aa: CASSLTVGGITYNEQFF
d_call: .; clone_size: few; v_call: TRBV5-1; j_call: TRBJ1-1; cdr3_nt: TGCGCCAGCAGCCCACGAACTGGGGACACTGAAGCTTTCTTT; cdr3_aa: CASSPRTGDTEAFF
d_call: .; clone_size: few; v_call: TRBV20-1; j_call: TRBJ2-1; cdr3_nt: TGCAGTGCTAGACCCAACAGGGATACTTACAATGAGCAGTTCTTC; cdr3_aa: CSARPNRDTYNEQFF
d_call: TRBD1; clone_size: .; v_call: TRBV7-3; j_call: TRBJ2-1; cdr3_nt: TGTGCCAGCAGCCGGGGACAGGGGGCAACTATCTACAATGAGCAGTTCTTC; cdr3_aa: CASSRGQGATIYNEQFF
d_call: .; clone_size: .; v_call: TRBV20-1; j_call: TRBJ2-1; cdr3_nt: TGCAGTGCTAGAGGTGGGATTATCTATGAGCAGTTCTTC; cdr3_aa: CSARGGIIYEQFF
d_call: .; clone_size: .; v_call: TRBV5-1; j_call: TRBJ2-7; cdr3_nt: TGCGCCAGCAGCTTGGGAGTACGGACAGTCGTCGAGCAGTACTTC; cdr3_aa: CASSLGVRTVVEQYF
d_call: TRBD2; clone_size: .; v_call: TRBV20-1; j_call: TRBJ2-7; cdr3_nt: TGCAGTGCTAAGCGGGGAACTAGCGGGAGGGCCTCGGAGTACTTC; cdr3_aa: CSAKRGTSGRASEYF
d_call: .; clone_size: few; v_call: TRBV12-3/TRBV12-4; j_call: TRBJ2-3; cdr3_nt: TGTGCCAGCAGACAACTAGCAACAGATACGCAGTATTTT; cdr3_aa: CASRQLATDTQYF
d_call: .; clone_size: .; v_call: TRBV20-1; j_call: TRBJ1-6; cdr3_nt: TGCAGTGCTTCCTCACGTGGTTCACCCCTCCACTTT; cdr3_aa: CSASSRGSPLHF
d_call: .; clone_size: .; v_call: TRBV4-1; j_call: TRBJ2-3; cdr3_nt: TGCGCCAGCAGCCAACTCACCTCGGCGGATAGCACAGATACGCAGTATTTT; cdr3_aa: CASSQLTSADSTDTQYF
d_call: TRBD1; clone_size: few; v_call: TRBV27; j_call: TRBJ2-2; cdr3_nt: TGTGCCAGCAGTTTATCGTTGACAGGGGGTGCGAACACCGGGGAGCTGTTTTTT; cdr3_aa: CASSLSLTGGANTGELFF
d_call: TRBD1; clone_size: few; v_call: TRBV12-3/TRBV12-4; j_call: TRBJ1-2; cdr3_nt: TGTGCCAGCAGCCCGAACAGGGGGAGAGGCTATGGCTACACCTTC; cdr3_aa: CASSPNRGRGYGYTF
d_call: .; clone_size: .; v_call: TRBV30; j_call: TRBJ2-1; cdr3_nt: TGTGCCTGCCCTGGGGGGTACAATGAGCAGTTCTTC; cdr3_aa: CACPGGYNEQFF
d_call: TRBD2; clone_size: many; v_call: TRBV7-2; j_call: TRBJ2-1; cdr3_nt: TGTGCCAGCAGCAACGAGCGGGGGAGGTACAATGAGCAGTTCTTC; cdr3_aa: CASSNERGRYNEQFF
d_call: TRBD2; clone_size: many; v_call: TRBV29-1; j_call: TRBJ2-3; cdr3_nt: TGCAGCGTTGTAGCCAGCGGGAACACAGATACGCAGTATTTT; cdr3_aa: CSVVASGNTDTQYF
d_call: TRBD1; clone_size: .; v_call: TRBV29-1; j_call: TRBJ2-7; cdr3_nt: TGCAGCGTTGAGACAGGGACCCCCTCCTACGAGCAGTACTTC; cdr3_aa: CSVETGTPSYEQYF
d_call: TRBD1; clone_size: many; v_call: TRBV2; j_call: TRBJ2-7; cdr3_nt: TGTGCCAGCAGTTGGGACAGGGGCTACGAGCAGTACTTC; cdr3_aa: CASSWDRGYEQYF
d_call: .; clone_size: .; v_call: TRBV7-2; j_call: TRBJ1-1; cdr3_nt: TGTGCCAGCAGGAAGGGGTCGGAGAACACTGAAGCTTTCTTT; cdr3_aa: CASRKGSENTEAFF
d_call: TRBD2; clone_size: .; v_call: TRBV25-1; j_call: TRBJ2-1; cdr3_nt: TGTGCCAGCAGTGCCCAAACTAGCGGGCCCTACAATGAGCAGTTCTTC; cdr3_aa: CASSAQTSGPYNEQFF
d_call: .; clone_size: few; v_call: TRBV20-1; j_call: TRBJ2-7; cdr3_nt: TGCAGTGCCAGGGACAAAGGATCCTACGAGCAGTACTTC; cdr3_aa: CSARDKGSYEQYF
d_call: TRBD1; clone_size: .; v_call: TRBV19; j_call: TRBJ1-5; cdr3_nt: TGTGCCAGTAGTTTCCCCGGGACAGAGAATCAGCCCCAGCATTTT; cdr3_aa: CASSFPGTENQPQHF
d_call: TRBD1; clone_size: .; v_call: TRBV7-9; j_call: TRBJ2-3; cdr3_nt: TGTGCCAGCAGCACATGGGCAGGGGGCCAAGATACGCAGTATTTT; cdr3_aa: CASSTWAGGQDTQYF